This T cell receptor (beta chain) was captured by sequencing in a study of OX40 agonist ivuxolimab in advanced cancers. Concerning the study at large: The costimulatory receptor OX40 (CD134) was targeted by ivuxolimab, a fully human IgG2 agonistic monoclonal antibody. Three dose-escalation patients achieved partial responses, one with hepatocellular carcinoma and two with cutaneous melanoma. Intravenous ivuxolimab was administered to patients every 2 weeks at six dose levels: 0.01, 0.1, 0.3, 1.5, 3 and 10 mg/kg. Among the roughly 52 dose-escalation patients, approximately 20 had hepatocellular carcinoma, about 15 melanoma, 9 renal cell carcinoma and 9 head and neck cancer. The purpose of peripheral TCRbeta sequencing was to test whether ivuxolimab changed TCR sequence diversity and led to clonal T-cell expansion. The monotherapy dose-escalation portion (N ≈ 50 patients) of the phase I ivuxolimab trial is reported in the paper. In the dose-escalation cohort, 70% to 85% of patients were male, and the mean age was approximately 60 years with a range of roughly 20 to 80. Patients were allowed to have had prior anti-PD-1, anti-PD-L1 or anti-CTLA-4 therapy, and less than 45% of the dose-escalation patients had previously received checkpoint inhibitors. The full study reports these points: The antigen specificity of the clonally expanded peripheral T cells was not determined. At doses from 0.1 to 3.0 mg/kg, clonal expansion was seen in both CD4+ and CD8+ blood T cells between baseline and week 6. After ivuxolimab, expanded clones were on average more numerous among CD8+ T cells than among CD4+ T cells. Partial responders in the 0.1-3.0 mg/kg groups had among the lowest normalized peripheral clonal expansion, especially among CD8+ T cells. Low levels of normalized T-cell clonal expansion were also shown by some nonresponding patients.

The trial excluded patients who had a history of autoimmune disease or were on systemic immunosuppression. Peripheral blood for TCR sequencing was drawn from every dose cohort at baseline, at cycle 4 day 1 and at cycle 7 day 1. The samples were drawn from a first-in-human, open-label, multicenter phase I dose-escalation trial of ivuxolimab. Adults with locally advanced or metastatic head and neck squamous cell, hepatocellular, melanoma or renal cell carcinoma were enrolled in the trial. Before TCR sequencing, CD4+ and CD8+ T cells were separately sorted from peripheral blood. The trim is 5 bases for V and 9 bases for J, with a gap of 11 bases between the germline ends. Looking up the germline V gene yields CDR1 MNHNS and CDR2 SASEGT. The CDR3 runs 12 amino acids, cysteine and phenylalanine included. The kept DNA is CDR3 alone, 36 bases in frame from the first base. Points on this clone: This receptor's antigen is unknown. The input lacks base qualities; no much larger clone sits a single base away.

Genomic DNA was isolated from the sorted cells so that the TCRbeta CDR3 region could be sequenced. The immunoSEQ Assay was used for sequencing of TCRbeta CDR3 regions. TCRdb re-hosts the immuneACCESS table, in-frame sequences only. Its copies lack some clones; in the studies checked, an unresolved V gene accounts for under half of them, and the cause for the rest is not known. The sample table contains 10,000 to 13,000 clones; only one count was recorded for approximately 78% of them. The ten largest clones add up to roughly a fifth of the sample. This receptor chain uses TRBV6-1 and TRBJ2-1, with a tentative D gene TRBD2 over 5 matching bases. This material consisted of CD4+ or CD8+ T cells sorted from blood, taken in a trial of the OX40 agonist ivuxolimab. The clonotype originates from an adult with an advanced solid tumor such as melanoma, head and neck, liver or kidney cancer. The CDR3 reads as follows: CASSLVGGEQFF. The DNA is TGTGCCAGCAGTTTGGTAGGAGGTGAGCAGTTCTTC.